The sequence of this T cell receptor beta chain was determined in a study of control samples from healthy donors and cancer patients. The method was immunoSEQ multiplex PCR; TCRdb's version includes in-frame clones alone and lacks a portion of them. The profile shows 150,000 to 200,000 clones, roughly 91% of them singletons. CDR3 length equals 11 residues. Germline lookup yields CDR1 MNHEY and CDR2 SVGAGI. The V gene lost 6 bases and the J gene lost 9 bases, with 9 bases spanning the gap. This clonotype was sampled from a woman in her twenties or thirties in good health. V is TRBV6-5 and J is TRBJ2-1; possibly TRBD2 for D (5 bases). Sequencing used blood. CDR3 amino acids: CASRGRGEQFF. DNA of the CDR3: TGTGCCAGCAGGGGGAGAGGTGAGCAGTTCTTC.